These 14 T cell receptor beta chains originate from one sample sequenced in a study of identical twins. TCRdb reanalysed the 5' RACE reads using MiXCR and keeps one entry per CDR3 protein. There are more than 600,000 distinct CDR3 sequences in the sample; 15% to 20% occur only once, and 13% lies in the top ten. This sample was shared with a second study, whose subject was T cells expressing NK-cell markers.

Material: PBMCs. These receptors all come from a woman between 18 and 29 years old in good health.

The chain's CDR3 is CASSPLGHLNTEAFF. CDR3 DNA: TGCGCCAGCAGCCCCCTGGGACACCTGAACACTGAAGCTTTCTTT. The chain couples TRBV5-1 to TRBJ1-1; possible D gene TRBD1, 6 bases. With 4 bases removed from V and 0 bases from J, the gap between germline ends came to 13 bases. The CDR3 extends over 15 amino acids. Germline-derived CDR1 and CDR2 are SGHRS and YFSETQ. Variable domain in full (rest from reference TRBV5-1 and TRBJ1-1): KAGVTQTPRYLIKTRGQQVTLSCSPISGHRSVSWYQQTPGQGLQFLFEYFSETQRNKGNFPGRFSGRQFSNSRSEMNVSTLELGDSALYLCASSPLGHLNTEAFFGQGTRLTVV.

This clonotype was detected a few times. Here the CDR3 reads CASSLGATTDTQYF. In DNA form, the CDR3 reads TGCGCCAGCAGCTTGGGAGCCACCACAGATACGCAGTATTTT. This chain connects TRBV5-1 to TRBJ2-3; D is uncertain. The V end lost 0 bases, the J end lost 2 bases, and 7 bases lay between the germline ends. The CDR3 is 14 residues long. Per germline, CDR1 SGHRS and CDR2 YFSETQ.

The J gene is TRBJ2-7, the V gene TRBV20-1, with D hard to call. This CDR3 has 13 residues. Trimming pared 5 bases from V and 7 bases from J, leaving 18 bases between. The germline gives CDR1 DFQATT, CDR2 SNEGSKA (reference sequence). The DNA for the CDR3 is TGCAGTGCTGACAAGGTCCCTAACTTAGAGCAGTACTTC. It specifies CSADKVPNLEQYF.

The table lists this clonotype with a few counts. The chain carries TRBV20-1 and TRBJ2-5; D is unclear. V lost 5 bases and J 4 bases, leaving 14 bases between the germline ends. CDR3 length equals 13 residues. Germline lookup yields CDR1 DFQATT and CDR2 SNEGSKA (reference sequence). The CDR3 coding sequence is TGCAGTGCTCTAGGGCACGGCCGAGAGACCCAGTACTTC. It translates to CSALGHGRETQYF.

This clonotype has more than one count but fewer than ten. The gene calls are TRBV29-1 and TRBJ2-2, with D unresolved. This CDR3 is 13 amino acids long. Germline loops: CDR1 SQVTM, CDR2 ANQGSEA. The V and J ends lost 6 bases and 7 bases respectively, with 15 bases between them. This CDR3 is CSVSPVLGGELFF. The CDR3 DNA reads TGCAGCGTGTCACCTGTATTGGGCGGGGAGCTGTTTTTT.

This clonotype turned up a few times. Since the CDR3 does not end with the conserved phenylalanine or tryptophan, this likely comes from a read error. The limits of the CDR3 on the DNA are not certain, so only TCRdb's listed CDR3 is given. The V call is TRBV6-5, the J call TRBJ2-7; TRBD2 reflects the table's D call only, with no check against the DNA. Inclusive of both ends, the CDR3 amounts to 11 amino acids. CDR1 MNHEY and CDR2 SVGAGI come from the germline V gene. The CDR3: CASSSPGTSGY.

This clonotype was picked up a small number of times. The chain's CDR3 is CATSRVQGAYNEQFF. The CDR3 DNA follows: TGTGCCACCAGCAGAGTACAGGGCGCCTACAATGAGCAGTTCTTC. This chain joins TRBV15 and TRBJ2-1; tentatively, D is TRBD1 (6 bases). This CDR3 is built from 15 residues. V dropped 1 base and J dropped 2 bases, with 9 bases sitting between them. Germline values: CDR1 LNHNV, CDR2 YYDKDF (reference sequence).

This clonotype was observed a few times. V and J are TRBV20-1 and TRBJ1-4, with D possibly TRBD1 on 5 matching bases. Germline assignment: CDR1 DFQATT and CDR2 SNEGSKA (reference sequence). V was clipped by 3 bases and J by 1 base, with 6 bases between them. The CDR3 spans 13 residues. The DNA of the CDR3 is TGCAGTGCTAGTGGGGGAACTAATGAAAAACTGTTTTTT. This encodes CSASGGTNEKLFF.

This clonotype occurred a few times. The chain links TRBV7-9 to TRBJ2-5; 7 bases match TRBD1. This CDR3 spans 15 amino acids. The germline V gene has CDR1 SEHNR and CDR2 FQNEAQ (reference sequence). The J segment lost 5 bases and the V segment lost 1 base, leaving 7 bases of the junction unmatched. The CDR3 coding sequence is TGTGCCAGCAGCTTAGAGGGCAGGGGGTACGAGACCCAGTACTTC. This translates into CASSLEGRGYETQYF.

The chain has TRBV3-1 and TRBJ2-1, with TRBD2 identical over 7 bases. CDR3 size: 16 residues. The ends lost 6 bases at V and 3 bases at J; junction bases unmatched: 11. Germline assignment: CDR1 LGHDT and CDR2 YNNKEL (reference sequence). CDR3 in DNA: TGTGCCAGCAGAGGGAGGGCAGCGGAGCTCTACAATGAGCAGTTCTTC. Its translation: CASRGRAAELYNEQFF.

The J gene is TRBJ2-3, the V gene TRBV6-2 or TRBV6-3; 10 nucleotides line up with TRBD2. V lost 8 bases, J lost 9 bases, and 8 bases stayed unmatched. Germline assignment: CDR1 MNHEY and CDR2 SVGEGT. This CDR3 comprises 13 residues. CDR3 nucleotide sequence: TGTGCCAGCTCGGCTAGCGGGAGTCGGACGCAGTATTTT. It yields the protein CASSASGSRTQYF.

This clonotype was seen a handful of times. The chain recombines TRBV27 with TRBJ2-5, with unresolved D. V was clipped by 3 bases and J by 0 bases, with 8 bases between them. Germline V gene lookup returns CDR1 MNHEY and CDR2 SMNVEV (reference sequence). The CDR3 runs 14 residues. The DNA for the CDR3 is TGTGCCAGCAGTTTTGGCTCCTACCAAGAGACCCAGTACTTC. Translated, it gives CASSFGSYQETQYF.

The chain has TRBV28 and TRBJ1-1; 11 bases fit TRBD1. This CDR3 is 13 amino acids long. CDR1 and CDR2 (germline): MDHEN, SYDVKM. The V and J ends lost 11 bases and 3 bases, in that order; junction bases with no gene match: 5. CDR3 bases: TGTGCCGGGACAGGGGGGGGATACACTGAAGCTTTCTTT. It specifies CAGTGGGYTEAFF.

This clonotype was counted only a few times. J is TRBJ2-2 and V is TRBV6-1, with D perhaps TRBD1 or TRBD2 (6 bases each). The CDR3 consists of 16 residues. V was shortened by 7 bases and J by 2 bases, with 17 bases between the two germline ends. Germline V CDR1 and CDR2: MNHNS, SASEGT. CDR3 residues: CASTGGGDYNTGELFF. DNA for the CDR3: TGTGCCAGCACCGGGGGCGGAGACTACAACACCGGGGAGCTGTTTTTT.